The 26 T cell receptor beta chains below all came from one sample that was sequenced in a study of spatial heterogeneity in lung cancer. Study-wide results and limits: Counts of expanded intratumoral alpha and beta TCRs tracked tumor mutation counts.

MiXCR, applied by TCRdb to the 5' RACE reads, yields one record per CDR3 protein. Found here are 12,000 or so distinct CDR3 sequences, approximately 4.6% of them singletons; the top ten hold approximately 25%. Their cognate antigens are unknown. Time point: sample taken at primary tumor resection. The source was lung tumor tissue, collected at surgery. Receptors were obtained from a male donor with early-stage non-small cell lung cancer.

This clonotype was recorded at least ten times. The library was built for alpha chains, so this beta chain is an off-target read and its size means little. The CDR3 loop is CAWSAGHTDTQYF. CDR3 nucleotide sequence: TGTGCCTGGAGTGCAGGCCACACAGATACGCAGTATTTT. The chain joins TRBV30 to TRBJ2-3; D not resolved. The length of the CDR3 is 13 residues. V lost 1 base and J 2 bases, leaving 7 bases between the germline ends. Germline V gene data show CDR1 as GTSNPN and CDR2 as SVGIG (reference sequence).

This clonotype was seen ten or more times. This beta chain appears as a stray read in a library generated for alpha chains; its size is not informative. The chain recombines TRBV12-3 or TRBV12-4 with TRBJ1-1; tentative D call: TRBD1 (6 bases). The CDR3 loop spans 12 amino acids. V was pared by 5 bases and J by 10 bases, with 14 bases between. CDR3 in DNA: TGTGCCAGCAGTCCAATGACAGGAGGAGCTTTCTTT. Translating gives CASSPMTGGAFF.

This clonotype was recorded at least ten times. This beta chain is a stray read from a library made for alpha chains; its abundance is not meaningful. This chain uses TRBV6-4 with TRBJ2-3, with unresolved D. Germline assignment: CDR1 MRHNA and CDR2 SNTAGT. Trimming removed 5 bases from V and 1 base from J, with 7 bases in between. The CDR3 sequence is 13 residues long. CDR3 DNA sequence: TGTGCCAGCAGTTGGACGGGCACAGATACGCAGTATTTT. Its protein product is CASSWTGTDTQYF.

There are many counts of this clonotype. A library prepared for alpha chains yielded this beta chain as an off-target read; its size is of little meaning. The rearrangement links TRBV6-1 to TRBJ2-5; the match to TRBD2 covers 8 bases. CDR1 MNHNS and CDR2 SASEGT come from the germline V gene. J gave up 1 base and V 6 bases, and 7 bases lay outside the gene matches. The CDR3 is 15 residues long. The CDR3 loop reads CASRPGAGGQETQYF. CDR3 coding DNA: TGTGCCAGCAGACCTGGGGCGGGGGGCCAAGAGACCCAGTACTTC.

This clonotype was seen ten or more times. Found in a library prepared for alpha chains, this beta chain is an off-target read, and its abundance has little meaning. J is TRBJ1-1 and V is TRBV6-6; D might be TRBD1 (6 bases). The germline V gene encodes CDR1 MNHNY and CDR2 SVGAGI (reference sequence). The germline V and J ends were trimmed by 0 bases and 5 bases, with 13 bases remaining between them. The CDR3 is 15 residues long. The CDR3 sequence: CASSYSRGRATEAFF. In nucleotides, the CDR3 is TGTGCCAGCAGTTACTCGAGGGGGAGAGCGACTGAAGCTTTCTTT.

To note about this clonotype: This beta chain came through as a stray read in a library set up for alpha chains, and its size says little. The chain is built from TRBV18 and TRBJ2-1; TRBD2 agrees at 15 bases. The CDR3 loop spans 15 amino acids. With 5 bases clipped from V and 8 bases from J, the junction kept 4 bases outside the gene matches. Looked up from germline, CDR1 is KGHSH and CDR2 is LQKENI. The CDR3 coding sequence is TGTGCCAGCTCAAGGACTAGCGGGGGGGCCTATGAGCAGTTCTTC. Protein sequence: CASSRTSGGAYEQFF.

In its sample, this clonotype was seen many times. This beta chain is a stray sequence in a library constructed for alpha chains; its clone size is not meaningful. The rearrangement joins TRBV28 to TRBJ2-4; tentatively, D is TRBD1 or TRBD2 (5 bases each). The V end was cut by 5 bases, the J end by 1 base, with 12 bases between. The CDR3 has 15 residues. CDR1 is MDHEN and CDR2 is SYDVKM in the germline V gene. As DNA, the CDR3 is TGTGCCAGCAGTCCTGCTTGGGGGGCCAAAAACATTCAGTACTTC. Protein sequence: CASSPAWGAKNIQYF.

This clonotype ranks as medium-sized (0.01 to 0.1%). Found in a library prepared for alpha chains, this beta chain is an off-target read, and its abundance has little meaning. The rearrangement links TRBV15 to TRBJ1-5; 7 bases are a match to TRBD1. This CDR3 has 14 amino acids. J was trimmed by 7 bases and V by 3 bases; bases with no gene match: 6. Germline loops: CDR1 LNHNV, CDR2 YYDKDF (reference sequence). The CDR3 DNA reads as TGTGCCACCAGCAGGGCAGGGGGTTCGCAGCCCCAGCATTTT. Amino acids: CATSRAGGSQPQHF.

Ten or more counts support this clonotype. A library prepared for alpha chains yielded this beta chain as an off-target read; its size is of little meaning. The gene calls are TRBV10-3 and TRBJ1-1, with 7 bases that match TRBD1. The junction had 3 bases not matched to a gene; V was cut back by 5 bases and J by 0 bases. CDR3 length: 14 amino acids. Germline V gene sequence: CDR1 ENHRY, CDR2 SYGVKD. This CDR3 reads CAISLTGLNTEAFF. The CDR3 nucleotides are TGTGCCATCAGTTTGACAGGGCTGAACACTGAAGCTTTCTTT.

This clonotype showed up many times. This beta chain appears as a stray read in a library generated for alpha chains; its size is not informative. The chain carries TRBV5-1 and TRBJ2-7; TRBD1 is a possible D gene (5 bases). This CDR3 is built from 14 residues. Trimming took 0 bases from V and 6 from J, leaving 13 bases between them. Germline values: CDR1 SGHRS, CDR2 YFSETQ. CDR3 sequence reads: CASSLGGFVSEQYF. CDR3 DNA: TGCGCCAGCAGCTTGGGGGGCTTCGTGAGCGAGCAGTACTTC.

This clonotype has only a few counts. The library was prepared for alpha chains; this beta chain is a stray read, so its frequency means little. The CDR3 is CASSEILQETQYF. The CDR3 DNA is TGTGCCAGCAGTGAGATCTTACAAGAGACCCAGTACTTC. V is TRBV6-1 and J is TRBJ2-5; no firm D call. V was cut by 3 bases and J by 2 bases, with 7 bases left in between. The V gene's germline CDR1 is MNHNS and CDR2 SASEGT. This CDR3 region has 13 residues.

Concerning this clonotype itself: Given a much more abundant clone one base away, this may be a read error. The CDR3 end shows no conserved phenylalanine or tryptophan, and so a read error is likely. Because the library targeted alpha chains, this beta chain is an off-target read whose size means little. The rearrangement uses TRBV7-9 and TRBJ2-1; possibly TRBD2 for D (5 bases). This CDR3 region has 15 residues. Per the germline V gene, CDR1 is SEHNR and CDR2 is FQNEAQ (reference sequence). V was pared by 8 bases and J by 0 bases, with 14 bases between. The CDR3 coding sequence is TGTGCCAGCTCCAACCGGAGGTACTCCTACAATGAGCAGTTCCTC. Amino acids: CASSNRRYSYNEQFL.

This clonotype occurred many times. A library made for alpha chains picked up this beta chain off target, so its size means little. Here the CDR3 DNA reads TGTGCCAGCAGTGAAGAAGGGCCAGCAGTGGGCTACACCTTC. Its protein is CASSEEGPAVGYTF. This chain uses TRBV2 with TRBJ1-2; D unclear. The CDR3 has 14 residues. CDR1 and CDR2 from the germline V gene are SNHLY and FYNNEI. Trimming removed 1 base at V and 8 bases at J, with 14 bases between.

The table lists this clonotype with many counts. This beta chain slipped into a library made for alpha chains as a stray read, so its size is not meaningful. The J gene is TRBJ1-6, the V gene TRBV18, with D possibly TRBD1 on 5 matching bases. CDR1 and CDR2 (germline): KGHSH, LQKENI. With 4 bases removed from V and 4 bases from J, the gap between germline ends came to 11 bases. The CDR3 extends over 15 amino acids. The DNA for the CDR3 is TGTGCCAGCTCACGCGACGGGGCTTATAATTCACCCCTCCACTTT. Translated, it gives CASSRDGAYNSPLHF.

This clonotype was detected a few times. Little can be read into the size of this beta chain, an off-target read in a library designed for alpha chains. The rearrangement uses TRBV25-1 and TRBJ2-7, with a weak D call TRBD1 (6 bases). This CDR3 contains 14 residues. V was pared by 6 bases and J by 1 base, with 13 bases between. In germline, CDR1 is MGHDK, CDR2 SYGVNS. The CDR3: CASSRTVGSYEQYF. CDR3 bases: TGTGCCAGCAGCCGGACAGTAGGTTCCTACGAGCAGTACTTC.

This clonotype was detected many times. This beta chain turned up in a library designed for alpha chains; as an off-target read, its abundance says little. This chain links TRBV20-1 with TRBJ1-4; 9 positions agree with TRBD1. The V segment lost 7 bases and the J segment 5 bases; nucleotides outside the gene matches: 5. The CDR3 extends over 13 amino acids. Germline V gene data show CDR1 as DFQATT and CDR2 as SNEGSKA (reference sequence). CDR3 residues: CSVKQGANEKLFF. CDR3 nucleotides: TGCAGTGTTAAACAGGGGGCGAATGAAAAACTGTTTTTT.

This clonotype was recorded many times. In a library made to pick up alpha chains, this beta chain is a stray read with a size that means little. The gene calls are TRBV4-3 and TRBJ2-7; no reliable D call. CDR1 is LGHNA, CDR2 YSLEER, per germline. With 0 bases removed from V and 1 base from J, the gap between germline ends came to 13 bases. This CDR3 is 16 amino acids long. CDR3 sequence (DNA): TGCGCCAGCAGCCAAGATTTTCTGGGGATATCCTACGAGCAGTACTTC. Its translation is CASSQDFLGISYEQYF.

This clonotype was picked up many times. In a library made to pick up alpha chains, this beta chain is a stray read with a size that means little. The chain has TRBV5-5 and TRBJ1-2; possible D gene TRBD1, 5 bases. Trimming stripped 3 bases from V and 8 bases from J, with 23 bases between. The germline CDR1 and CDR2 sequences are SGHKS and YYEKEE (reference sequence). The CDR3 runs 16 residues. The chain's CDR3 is CASSWTGLPSAGGYTF. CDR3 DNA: TGTGCCAGCAGCTGGACGGGACTCCCTTCGGCAGGAGGCTACACCTTC.

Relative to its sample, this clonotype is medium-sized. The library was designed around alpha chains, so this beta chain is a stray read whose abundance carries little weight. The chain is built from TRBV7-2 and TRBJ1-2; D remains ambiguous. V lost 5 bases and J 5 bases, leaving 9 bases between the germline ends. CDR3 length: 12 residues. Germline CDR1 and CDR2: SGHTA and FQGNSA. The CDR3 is CASSLTLYGYTF. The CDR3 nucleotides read TGTGCCAGCAGCCTAACCTTATATGGCTACACCTTC.

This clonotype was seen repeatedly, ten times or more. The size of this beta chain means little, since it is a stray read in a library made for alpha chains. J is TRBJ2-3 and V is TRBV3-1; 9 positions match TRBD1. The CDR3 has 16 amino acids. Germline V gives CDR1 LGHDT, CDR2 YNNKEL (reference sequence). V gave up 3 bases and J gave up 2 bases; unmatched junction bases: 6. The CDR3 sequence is CASSQGRTGVTDTQYF. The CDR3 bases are TGTGCCAGCAGCCAGGGTCGGACAGGGGTCACAGATACGCAGTATTTT.

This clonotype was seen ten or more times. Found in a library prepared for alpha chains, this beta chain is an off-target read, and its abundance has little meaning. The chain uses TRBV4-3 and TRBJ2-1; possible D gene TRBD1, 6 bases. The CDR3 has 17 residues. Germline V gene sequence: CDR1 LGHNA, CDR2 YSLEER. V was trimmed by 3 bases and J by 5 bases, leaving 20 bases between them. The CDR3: CASSQETSGHLNNEQFF. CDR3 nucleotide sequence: TGCGCCAGCAGCCAGGAAACTTCGGGACACCTGAACAATGAGCAGTTCTTC.

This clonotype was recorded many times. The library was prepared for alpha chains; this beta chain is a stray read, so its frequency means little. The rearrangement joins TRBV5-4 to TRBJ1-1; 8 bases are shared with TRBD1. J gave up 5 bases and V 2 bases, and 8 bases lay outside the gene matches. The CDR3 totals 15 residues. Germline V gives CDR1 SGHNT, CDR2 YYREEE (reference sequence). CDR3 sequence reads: CASSLASGGWTEAFF. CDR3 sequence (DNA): TGTGCCAGCAGCTTAGCCTCAGGGGGCTGGACTGAAGCTTTCTTT.

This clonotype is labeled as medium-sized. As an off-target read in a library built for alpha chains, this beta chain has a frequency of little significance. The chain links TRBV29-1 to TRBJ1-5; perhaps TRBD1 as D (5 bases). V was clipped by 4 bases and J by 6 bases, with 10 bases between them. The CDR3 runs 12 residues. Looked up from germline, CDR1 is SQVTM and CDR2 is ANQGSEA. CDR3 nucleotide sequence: TGCAGCGTTGGGGGGGGAAGTCAGCCCCAGCATTTT. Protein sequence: CSVGGGSQPQHF.

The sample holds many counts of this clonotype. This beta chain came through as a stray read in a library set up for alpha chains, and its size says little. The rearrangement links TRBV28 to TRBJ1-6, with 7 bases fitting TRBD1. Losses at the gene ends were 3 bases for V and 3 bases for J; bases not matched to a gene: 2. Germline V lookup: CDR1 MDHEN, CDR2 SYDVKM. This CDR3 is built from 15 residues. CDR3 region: CASSFTGDYNSPLHF. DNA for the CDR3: TGTGCCAGCAGTTTTACAGGGGACTATAATTCACCCCTCCACTTT.

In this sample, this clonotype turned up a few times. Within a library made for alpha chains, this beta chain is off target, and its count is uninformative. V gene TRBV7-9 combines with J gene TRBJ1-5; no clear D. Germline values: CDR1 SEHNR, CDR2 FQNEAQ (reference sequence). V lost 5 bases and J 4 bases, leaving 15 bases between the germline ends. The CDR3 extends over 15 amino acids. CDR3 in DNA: TGTGCCAGCAGCCCAGGAGGGTCGAATAATCAGCCCCAGCATTTT. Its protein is CASSPGGSNNQPQHF.

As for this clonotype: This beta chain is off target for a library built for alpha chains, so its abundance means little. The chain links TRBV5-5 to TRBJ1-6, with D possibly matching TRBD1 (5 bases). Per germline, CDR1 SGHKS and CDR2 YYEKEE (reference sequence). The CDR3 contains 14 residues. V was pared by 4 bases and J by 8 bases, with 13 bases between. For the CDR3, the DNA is TGTGCCAGCAGCGTGGGACGGTTAGATTCACCCCTCCACTTT. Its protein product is CASSVGRLDSPLHF.